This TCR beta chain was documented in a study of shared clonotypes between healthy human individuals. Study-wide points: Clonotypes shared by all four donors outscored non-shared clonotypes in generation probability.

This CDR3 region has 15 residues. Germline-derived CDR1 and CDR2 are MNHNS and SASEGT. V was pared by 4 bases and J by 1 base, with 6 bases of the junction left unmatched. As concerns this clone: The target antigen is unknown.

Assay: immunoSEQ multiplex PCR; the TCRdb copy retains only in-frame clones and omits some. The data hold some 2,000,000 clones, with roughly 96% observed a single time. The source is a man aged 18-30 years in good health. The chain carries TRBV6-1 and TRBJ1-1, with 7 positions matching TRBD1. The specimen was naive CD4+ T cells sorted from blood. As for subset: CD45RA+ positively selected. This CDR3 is CASSARQGQNTEAFF. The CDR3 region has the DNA TGTGCCAGCAGTGCGCGACAGGGCCAGAACACTGAAGCTTTCTTT.